Sequencing of this T cell receptor (beta chain) was carried out in a study of T cells expressing NK-cell markers (dated by TCRdb to about 2020). With regard to the full study: Three sorted T-cell subsets (CD3+CD56+NKG2C+, CD3+CD56+NKG2C- and CD3+CD56-NKG2C+) from 7 to 9 donors had their TCR beta-chain repertoires profiled. Among the eight sequenced donors, only one was HCMV-seronegative, while the other seven were HCMV-seropositive. The libraries were sequenced on Illumina HiSeq 2000/2500, MiSeq or NextSeq, producing 2 x 150 bp reads. The eight sequenced donors were randomly selected healthy volunteers, three men and five women.

Results the study describes overall, beyond this receptor: In several donors, the dominant CD3+CD56+NKG2C+ clonotypes were found to rank among the top 10 CD8+ clonotypes and to make up about 1.0-8% of CD8+ T cells. Whether the expanded NKG2C-expressing T cell clones were specific for HCMV antigens was left unclear. Those dominant clonotypes were again the most abundant among CD3+CD56-NKG2C+ cells in a handful of donors, at about 28.3-60.1%.

The sequencer was an Illumina HiSeq 2000. 5'RACE template switching, by which a universal primer site and unique molecular identifiers were added, was used to make TCR beta cDNA libraries. cDNA synthesis was primed from the TCR beta constant segment and was followed by two successive PCR amplification steps. Per the source publication's procedure: MIGEC was used to demultiplex reads and group the reads by UMI, and MiTCR was used to assemble and quantify clonotypes. To remove erroneous sequences, TCR cDNA sequences were retained only when supported by two or more reads. The tcR package was used for downstream repertoire analysis, with clonotypes matched between fractions based on CDR3 nucleotide sequence plus V segment. Antigen specificity was annotated against VDJdb with VDJmatch, allowing one amino acid substitution in CDR3. TCRdb reprocessed the reads, so every CDR3 protein sequence counts as one entry and DNA is not shown. These V and J calls rely on TCRdb rather than the paper's analysis. The sample table includes hundreds of thousands of distinct CDR3 sequences. The top ten constitute about 4.2% of the sample.

From the cysteine up to the phenylalanine, the CDR3 has a length of 17 residues. DNA was not recorded. As encoded in the germline V gene, CDR1 is MNHNS while CDR2 is SASEGT. A word on this clonotype: It lacks a known antigen.

A commercial ELISA kit detecting HCMV-specific IgG in serum was used to determine HCMV serostatus. Peripheral blood mononuclear cells were isolated from blood by Ficoll density gradient centrifugation. The clonotype comes from a woman aged 18 to 75 in good health. The chain is made from TRBV6-1 and TRBJ1-1; the TCRdb call, TRBD1, lacks DNA for checking. The specimen was blood T cells: a sorted CD56 or NKG2C T cell subset, CD4+ or CD8+ T cells, or bulk PBMC T cells (not recorded which). CDR3 sequence: CASSGVVMTGRNTEAFF.